This record concerns one T cell receptor beta chain sequence. Antigen unknown. Quantitative 5'-RACE was performed with molecular barcodes, and it yielded the TCR beta libraries. TCRdb passed the 5' RACE reads through MiXCR, listing each CDR3 protein once. The sample holds hundreds of thousands of distinct CDR3 sequences; 10% to 15% are singletons and the top ten take more than 0.5%. The sample originates from a study of CD8 T cells in ankylosing spondylitis. The study's findings and limits: A number of the motif variants had already been described in reactive arthritis synovial fluid and blood. Reportedly, significant enrichment of disease-linked clones occurred in matched ankylosing spondylitis synovial fluid. Blood of patients with ankylosing spondylitis appeared to be characterized by a TCR beta motif of about 8 highly homologous variants.

CDR1 and CDR2 from the germline V gene are WSHSY and SAAADI. This CDR3 has 14 amino acids. V trimming: 8 bases; J trimming: 4 bases; junction bases outside the gene matches: 10. This rearrangement joins TRBV10-2 to TRBJ1-2, with TRBD1 matching over 7 bases. The receptor was derived from a male donor with ankylosing spondylitis. Sequences were obtained from blood, either unsorted or a sorted T cell fraction (not recorded which). CDR3 protein: CASRLQGSVYGYTF. In DNA form, the CDR3 reads TGCGCCAGCCGTTTACAGGGGTCGGTCTATGGCTACACCTTC.